These 30 T cell receptor beta chains originate from one sample sequenced in a study of HIV-infected children after antiretroviral therapy interruption. A 3' RACE protocol on RNA, with unique molecular identifiers, produced the TCR library. Each CDR3 protein gets one entry after TCRdb re-called the 3' RACE reads with MiXCR. Seen here are roughly 15,000 distinct CDR3 sequences, 3.4% observed once, and the top ten hold around 31%. The treatment was: PENTA 11 planned treatment interruption arm or continuous ART arm. The input for sequencing was CD45RO+ CD8+ T cells from PBMCs, pooled from several time points, taken from a donor given antiretroviral therapy, either interrupted or continuous. Stated subset: memory CD8+ CD45RO+ CD45RA- T cells. Receptors were obtained from a pool of human donors with HIV.

This clonotype was detected ten times or more. This chain uses TRBV28 with TRBJ1-2; the D gene is possibly TRBD1 (5 bases). From germline, CDR1 is MDHEN and CDR2 SYDVKM. Deletions cut 4 bases from V and 4 bases from J, with 28 bases between. The CDR3 extends over 19 amino acids. In DNA form, the CDR3 reads TGTGCCAGCAGTTCACTCCGGGACCGAGAGCGGCATATGATCTATGGCTACACCTTC. It translates to CASSSLRDRERHMIYGYTF.

The sample holds many counts of this clonotype. The gene calls are TRBV7-3 and TRBJ2-2; no definite D call. CDR1 is SGHTA and CDR2 is FQGTGA in the germline V gene. Trimming took off 0 bases at V and 4 bases at J, with 3 bases between the two ends. This CDR3 is 13 amino acids long. CDR3 sequence: CASSLTGTGELFF. Here the CDR3 DNA reads TGTGCCAGCAGCTTAACGGGCACCGGGGAGCTGTTTTTT.

This clonotype was seen at least ten times. The chain carries TRBV27 and TRBJ1-1; D is uncertain. Germline V gene data show CDR1 as MNHEY and CDR2 as SMNVEV (reference sequence). This CDR3 comprises 12 residues. This CDR3 is CAAGNLNTEAFF. The CDR3 DNA reads TGTGCGGCTGGGAACCTGAACACTGAAGCTTTCTTT.

The table lists this clonotype with many counts. The rearrangement uses TRBV4-1 and TRBJ2-1, with D possibly being TRBD1 (5 bases). The CDR3 covers 12 residues. CDR1 is MGHRA, CDR2 YSYEKL, per germline. V was clipped by 0 bases and J by 15 bases, with 12 bases between them. CDR3 residues: CASSQDRPGLFF. The CDR3 DNA follows: TGCGCCAGCAGCCAAGATCGGCCAGGGCTGTTCTTC.

This clonotype came up many times. This sequence joins TRBV28 and TRBJ2-5, with D perhaps assigned TRBD1 or TRBD2 (5 bases each). Trimming took off 3 bases at V and 5 bases at J, with 19 bases between the two ends. Germline V lookup: CDR1 MDHEN, CDR2 SYDVKM. CDR3 length equals 16 residues. The CDR3 region is CASSFPGPPTWETQYF. The CDR3 DNA is TGTGCCAGCAGTTTCCCGGGGCCCCCGACCTGGGAGACCCAGTACTTC.

At least ten counts were recorded for this clonotype. This chain connects TRBV11-3 to TRBJ1-1; no firm D call. Trimming removed 4 bases from V and 3 bases from J, with 9 bases in between. CDR1 is SGHNT and CDR2 is YENEEA in the germline V gene. The length of the CDR3 is 13 residues. The CDR3 reads CASSSLGHTEAFF. For the CDR3, the DNA is TGTGCCAGCAGCTCCCTAGGCCACACTGAAGCTTTCTTT. The complete variable domain, with remaining parts taken from reference TRBV11-3 and TRBJ1-1, reads EAGVVQSPRYKIIEKKQPVAFWCNPISGHNTLYWYLQNLGQGPELLIRYENEEAVDDSQLPKDRFSAERLKGVDSTLKIQPAELGDSAVYLCASSSLGHTEAFFGQGTRLTVV.

This clonotype has more than one count but fewer than ten. This chain connects TRBV6-9 to TRBJ2-7, with D possibly TRBD2 on 6 matching bases. CDR3 length: 11 residues. Germline V CDR1 and CDR2: MNHGY, SVAAGI. The CDR3 loop reads CVSGDGYEQYF. CDR3 DNA: TGTGTTTCGGGGGACGGGTACGAGCAGTACTTC.

This clonotype has ten or more counts. This rearrangement joins TRBV19 to TRBJ2-3, with a possible D match to TRBD1 (7 bases). Germline V gene lookup returns CDR1 LNHDA and CDR2 SQIVND (reference sequence). The CDR3 is made up of 16 amino acids. V lost 0 bases, J lost 2 bases, and 12 bases lay in between. The CDR3 region has the DNA TGTGCCAGTAGTATAGAAGGAGGGGGCTCCACAGATACGCAGTATTTT. Protein product: CASSIEGGGSTDTQYF. Together with reference TRBV19 and TRBJ2-3, the CDR3 gives the full variable domain: DGGITQSPKYLFRKEGQNVTLSCEQNLNHDAMYWYRQDPGQGLRLIYYSQIVNDFQKGDIAEGYSVSREKKESFPLTVTSAQKNPTAFYLCASSIEGGGSTDTQYFGPGTRLTVL.

This clonotype occurred many times. The chain carries TRBV7-8 and TRBJ1-1, with D possibly TRBD1 on 6 matching bases. Trimming pared 5 bases from V and 7 bases from J, leaving 20 bases between. This CDR3 has 15 residues. The germline V gene has CDR1 SGHVS and CDR2 FQNEAQ. The CDR3 protein is CASSPWTETLFEAFF. CDR3 DNA sequence: TGTGCCAGCAGCCCCTGGACAGAAACTCTTTTTGAAGCTTTCTTT.

By share, this clonotype ranks as medium-sized. The V and J genes are TRBV5-6 and TRBJ2-3, with a possible D match to TRBD1 (5 bases). Trimming took off 2 bases at V and 6 bases at J, with 13 bases between the two ends. This CDR3 has 14 amino acids. Per germline, CDR1 SGHDT and CDR2 YYEEEE. CDR3 DNA: TGTGCCAGCAGCTTTGGCAGGGCCCAGGATACGCAGTATTTT. Translation: CASSFGRAQDTQYF.

The table lists this clonotype with many counts. The gene calls are TRBV24-1 and TRBJ1-1, with 9 bases lining up with TRBD1. This CDR3 is built from 14 residues. The J segment lost 1 base and the V segment lost 7 bases, leaving 3 bases of the junction unmatched. Per germline, CDR1 KGHDR and CDR2 SFDVKD. The CDR3 region has the DNA TGTGCCACCAGGGACAGGGGTAGGAACACTGAAGCTTTCTTT. Protein sequence: CATRDRGRNTEAFF.

This clonotype was counted many times. The junction and the germline gene differ at one end; a read error may be behind it. The chain uses TRBV12-3 or TRBV12-4 and TRBJ1-6, with 8 bases matching TRBD1. CDR3 length: 12 amino acids. In nucleotides, the CDR3 is TGTGCCAGCAGCACTCCTCGGGACAGGCCTTTCTTT. Translation gives CASSTPRDRPFF.

This clonotype is categorized as medium-sized. V gene TRBV6-5 combines with J gene TRBJ2-6; D might be TRBD2 (5 bases). The CDR3 runs to 16 residues. The V and J ends lost 0 bases and 0 bases respectively, with 6 bases between them. CDR1 MNHEY and CDR2 SVGAGI come from the germline V gene. In DNA, the CDR3 is TGTGCCAGCAGTTACTCGAGCGGCTCTGGGGCCAACGTCCTGACTTTC. It yields the protein CASSYSSGSGANVLTF.

The V gene is TRBV10-3, the J gene TRBJ1-2; the match to TRBD1 covers 7 bases. Losses at the gene ends were 11 bases for V and 7 bases for J; bases not matched to a gene: 13. The CDR3 contains 13 residues. Germline V gives CDR1 ENHRY, CDR2 SYGVKD. The CDR3 nucleotides are TGTGCCCACAACCCCGGGGACAGCGGTGGCTACACCTTC. It specifies CAHNPGDSGGYTF.

This clonotype was counted ten times or more. The gene calls are TRBV5-6 and TRBJ1-1; D is uncertain. CDR1 and CDR2 (germline): SGHDT, YYEEEE. Trimming removed 7 bases at V and 4 bases at J, with 17 bases between. CDR3 length: 14 amino acids. DNA of the CDR3: TGTGCCAGCGAACATACTAATCTACCCACTGAAGCTTTCTTT. This gives the protein CASEHTNLPTEAFF.

Comment on this clonotype: The CDR3 carries no conserved terminal phenylalanine or tryptophan, so it likely arises from a read error. V and J are TRBV29-1 and TRBJ2-1; tentative D call: TRBD2 (6 bases). Trimming took 2 bases from V and 0 from J, leaving 23 bases between them. Per the germline V gene, CDR1 is SQVTM and CDR2 is ANQGSEA. The CDR3 covers 19 residues. The chain's CDR3 is CSVEWGWDFWEDSYNEQFL. The CDR3 nucleotides are TGCAGCGTTGAATGGGGGTGGGACTTCTGGGAGGACTCCTACAATGAGCAGTTCCTC.

This clonotype was recorded at least ten times. The genes are TRBV7-9 and TRBJ2-5; D ambiguous. Germline lookup yields CDR1 SEHNR and CDR2 FQNEAQ (reference sequence). The CDR3 length is 12 residues. The V gene lost 5 bases and the J gene lost 0 bases, with 4 bases spanning the gap. CDR3 DNA: TGTGCCAGCAGCCCCCACCAAGAGACCCAGTACTTC. The encoded protein is CASSPHQETQYF.

This clonotype has ten or more counts. V gene TRBV4-1 combines with J gene TRBJ2-1; D is unclear. Germline CDR1 and CDR2: MGHRA and YSYEKL. V was shortened by 0 bases and J by 4 bases, with 4 bases between the two germline ends. This CDR3 is built from 13 residues. The CDR3: CASSQERYNEQFF. The CDR3 DNA follows: TGCGCCAGCAGCCAAGAAAGATACAATGAGCAGTTCTTC.

This clonotype occurred many times. CDR3 DNA: TGTGCCAGCAGCTCCAATACAGTGCAAGAGACCCAGTACTTC. The encoded protein is CASSSNTVQETQYF. The rearrangement uses TRBV12-3 or TRBV12-4 and TRBJ2-5; D is uncertain. V gave up 6 bases and J gave up 2 bases, with 13 bases separating them. The CDR3 is 14 amino acids.

This clonotype was seen at least ten times. V usage is TRBV27 and J usage is TRBJ1-3, with D unclear. Trimming took 5 bases from V and 4 from J, leaving 18 bases between them. Per germline, CDR1 MNHEY and CDR2 SMNVEV (reference sequence). CDR3 length: 16 amino acids. The CDR3 sequence is CASSISDPALGNTIYF. In nucleotides, the CDR3 is TGTGCCAGCAGTATCTCGGACCCTGCCTTAGGAAACACCATATATTTT.

This sequence joins TRBV27 and TRBJ1-1, with D uncertain. The V end was cut by 2 bases, the J end by 1 base, with 8 bases between. CDR1 MNHEY and CDR2 SMNVEV come from the germline V gene (reference sequence). There are 14 residues in the CDR3. CDR3 protein: CASSLGPRNTEAFF. In DNA form, the CDR3 reads TGTGCCAGCAGTTTAGGCCCCAGGAACACTGAAGCTTTCTTT.

In this sample, this clonotype turned up many times. V usage is TRBV30 and J usage is TRBJ2-1; either TRBD1 or TRBD2 may supply D (5 bases each). The germline gives CDR1 GTSNPN, CDR2 SVGIG (reference sequence). CDR3 length: 15 amino acids. Trimming stripped 5 bases from V and 0 bases from J, with 14 bases between. The CDR3 DNA is TGTGCCTGGCGGGACGGACTGAGCTCCTACAATGAGCAGTTCTTC. Its protein product is CAWRDGLSSYNEQFF.

This clonotype was counted at least ten times. The rearrangement links TRBV4-1 to TRBJ2-3; 10 nucleotides align to TRBD2. The CDR3 extends over 16 amino acids. V lost 7 bases, J lost 4 bases, and 11 bases stayed unmatched. Germline V CDR1 and CDR2: MGHRA, YSYEKL. This chain's CDR3 is CASKELLAGLPDTQYF. CDR3 sequence (DNA): TGCGCCAGCAAAGAACTACTAGCGGGGCTTCCAGATACGCAGTATTTT.

This clonotype occurred many times. The chain has TRBV6-1 and TRBJ1-1; maybe TRBD1 (5 bases). This CDR3 comprises 13 residues. V dropped 3 bases and J dropped 3 bases, with 8 bases sitting between them. Per germline, CDR1 MNHNS and CDR2 SASEGT. For the CDR3, the DNA is TGTGCCAGCAGTGAGGGGGTCTACACTGAAGCTTTCTTT. Amino acids: CASSEGVYTEAFF.

This clonotype was picked up many times. The genes are TRBV6-1 and TRBJ1-2, with 7 bases fitting TRBD1. The CDR3 contains 14 residues. The germline CDR1 and CDR2 sequences are MNHNS and SASEGT. J lost 7 bases, V lost 6 bases, and 11 bases had no gene match. The CDR3 DNA reads TGTGCCAGCAGCCCGACAGGGCCCGGGGGTGGCTACACCTTC. Amino acids: CASSPTGPGGGYTF.

At least ten counts were recorded for this clonotype. The rearrangement joins TRBV20-1 to TRBJ2-7, with 7 bases fitting TRBD1. Germline-derived CDR1 and CDR2 are DFQATT and SNEGSKA (reference sequence). The CDR3 totals 13 residues. Unmatched junction bases numbered 2, after V lost 0 bases and J lost 3 bases. CDR3 protein: CSARDQGDYEQYF. The CDR3 DNA is TGCAGTGCTAGAGATCAGGGGGACTACGAGCAGTACTTC.

CDR3 in amino acids: CASSYSGPYTQYF. CDR3 nucleotides: TGTGCCAGCAGTTACTCCGGACCGTATACGCAGTATTTT. This chain connects TRBV6-2 or TRBV6-3 to TRBJ2-3; D ambiguous. Per germline, CDR1 MNHEY and CDR2 SVGEGT. Deletions cut 0 bases from V and 7 bases from J, with 8 bases between. The CDR3 runs 13 residues.

This clonotype was observed many times. V gene TRBV28 combines with J gene TRBJ2-1, with 11 bases that match TRBD2. CDR1 and CDR2 from the germline V gene are MDHEN and SYDVKM. J was trimmed by 6 bases and V by 5 bases; bases with no gene match: 6. The CDR3 has 15 residues. CDR3 nucleotide sequence: TGTGCCAGCAGTCTAATCGGGACTAGCGGCAATGAGCAGTTCTTC. Residues: CASSLIGTSGNEQFF.

In its sample, this clonotype was seen a few times. The genes are TRBV6-1 and TRBJ2-2, with TRBD1 identical over 9 bases. Per germline, CDR1 MNHNS and CDR2 SASEGT. The CDR3 is 14 residues long. The junction had 1 base not matched to a gene; V was cut back by 5 bases and J by 3 bases. CDR3 in amino acids: CASSWTGDTGELFF. DNA of the CDR3: TGTGCCAGCAGTTGGACAGGGGACACCGGGGAGCTGTTTTTT.

The gene calls are TRBV4-2 and TRBJ2-1; D is uncertain. Germline values: CDR1 LGHNA, CDR2 YNFKEQ. The V end was cut by 3 bases, the J end by 5 bases, with 5 bases between. CDR3 length: 12 residues. CDR3: CASSHRDNEQFF. The CDR3 coding sequence is TGTGCCAGCAGCCATAGGGACAATGAGCAGTTCTTC.